This T cell receptor beta chain was observed in a study of T cells after yellow fever vaccination. The study's findings and limits: When the response was secondary, it was weaker but reached its peak faster, day 5 versus 15. A large majority of primary-vaccination clones showed up again after the booster (96% CD4, 88% CD8).

Concerning this clonotype: Antigen unknown.

Making TCR cDNA involved 5'RACE template switching, which added UMIs and a universal primer site. TCRdb redid the calling of the 5' RACE reads with MiXCR, one entry per CDR3 protein. Of some 600,000 distinct CDR3 sequences listed, approximately 16% are singletons. This CDR3 contains 15 residues. Per the germline V gene, CDR1 is SGHNT and CDR2 is YYREEE (reference sequence). V was trimmed by 4 bases and J by 4 bases, leaving 18 bases between them. The receptor's source is a man between 18 and 29 years old who received the YFV17D yellow fever vaccine. The genes are TRBV5-4 and TRBJ2-7; D is ambiguous. The source material was PBMCs, sampled 5 days after the first yellow fever vaccination. CDR3 coding DNA: TGTGCCAGCAGCCCCCAGGACCGAATTGAGTACGAGCAGTACTTC. Protein: CASSPQDRIEYEQYF. The variable domain in full, completed from reference TRBV5-4 and TRBJ2-7, reads ETGVTQSPTHLIKTRGQQVTLRCSSQSGHNTVSWYQQALGQGPQFIFQYYREEENGRGNFPPRFSGLQFPNYSSELNVNALELDDSALYLCASSPQDRIEYEQYFGPGTRLTVT.